The 23 T cell receptor beta chains in this list originate from one sample, sequenced in a study of T cells after yellow fever vaccination. Each CDR3 protein gets one entry after TCRdb re-called the 5' RACE reads with MiXCR. There are roughly 330,000 distinct CDR3 sequences in the sample; around 7.3% occur only once, and over 15% lies in the top ten. The starting material was PBMCs, obtained approximately 40 days after the first yellow fever vaccination. The source of these receptors is a man aged 18 to 29 who received the YFV17D yellow fever vaccine.

The table lists this clonotype with a few counts. The rearrangement links TRBV12-3 or TRBV12-4 to TRBJ1-3; D is perhaps TRBD1 (5 bases). The CDR3 consists of 15 residues. V lost 5 bases and J lost 4, with 15 bases in between. The chain's CDR3 is CASSPQGHGGNTIYF. CDR3 DNA: TGTGCCAGCAGTCCTCAGGGCCATGGAGGAAACACCATATATTTT.

The CDR3 bases are TGCGCCAGCAGCCATGCCAGGGACTCATCCTCCTACAATGAGCAGTTCTTC. Its protein product is CASSHARDSSSYNEQFF. V and J are TRBV4-1 and TRBJ2-1, with a possible D match to TRBD2 (6 bases). The germline gives CDR1 MGHRA, CDR2 YSYEKL. V was cut by 3 bases and J by 0 bases, with 15 bases left in between. This CDR3 contains 17 residues.

The sample holds many counts of this clonotype. V usage is TRBV20-1 and J usage is TRBJ1-2; D ambiguous. Germline CDR1 and CDR2: DFQATT and SNEGSKA (reference sequence). Trimming took 6 bases from V and 4 from J, leaving 21 bases between them. The CDR3 is 15 amino acids. The CDR3 loop reads CSASPPGNPTYGYTF. In nucleotides, the CDR3 is TGCAGTGCCAGCCCTCCGGGGAACCCCACCTATGGCTACACCTTC.

This clonotype came up a few times. The V gene is TRBV12-3 or TRBV12-4, the J gene TRBJ2-7, with D perhaps matching TRBD1 (6 bases). The CDR3 has 13 amino acids. With 5 bases removed from V and 4 bases from J, the gap between germline ends came to 12 bases. The CDR3 coding sequence is TGTGCCAGCAGTAATTTGGACAGTTACGAGCAGTACTTC. This sequence encodes CASSNLDSYEQYF.

The table lists this clonotype with a few counts. The gene calls are TRBV5-1 and TRBJ2-3, with TRBD1 matching over 8 bases. This CDR3 spans 15 amino acids. V lost 0 bases to trimming and J lost 4 bases; unmatched junction nucleotides: 4. Per germline, CDR1 SGHRS and CDR2 YFSETQ. For the CDR3, the DNA is TGCGCCAGCAGCTTGGCGCAGGGGGCCGCAGATACGCAGTATTTT. This encodes CASSLAQGAADTQYF.

The chain uses TRBV19 and TRBJ1-1; the D gene is possibly TRBD1 (6 bases). The CDR3 has 14 amino acids. Germline assignment: CDR1 LNHDA and CDR2 SQIVND (reference sequence). V lost 8 bases, J lost 1 base, and 14 bases lay in between. The CDR3 protein is CASSPKTGNTEAFF. In nucleotides, the CDR3 is TGTGCCAGTTCCCCGAAGACAGGGAACACTGAAGCTTTCTTT.

CDR3 residues: CASSLGRSSYNEQFF. CDR3 DNA: TGCGCCAGCAGCTTGGGCAGGAGCTCCTACAATGAGCAGTTCTTC. This chain joins TRBV5-1 and TRBJ2-1; no clear D. CDR3 length: 15 residues. Germline V gene sequence: CDR1 SGHRS, CDR2 YFSETQ. V dropped 0 bases and J dropped 0 bases, with 7 bases sitting between them.

Ten or more counts support this clonotype. The CDR3 nucleotides read TGCGCCAGCAGACTTTCCTCCCCTAATTCGAACACTGAAGCTTTCTTT. Protein product: CASRLSSPNSNTEAFF. V and J are TRBV5-1 and TRBJ1-1, with D uncertain. V was shortened by 5 bases and J by 1 base, with 18 bases between the two germline ends. The CDR3 has 16 residues. CDR1 and CDR2 (germline): SGHRS, YFSETQ.

The rearrangement uses TRBV20-1 and TRBJ2-5, with 7 bases aligning to TRBD2. The CDR3 spans 13 residues. V lost 3 bases to trimming and J lost 1 base; unmatched junction nucleotides: 2. The germline V gene has CDR1 DFQATT and CDR2 SNEGSKA (reference sequence). CDR3 loop: CSASQRGQETQYF. CDR3 nucleotide sequence: TGCAGTGCTAGCCAGCGGGGCCAAGAGACCCAGTACTTC.

V usage is TRBV12-3 or TRBV12-4 and J usage is TRBJ2-7; D gene unclear. V was trimmed by 3 bases and J by 3 bases, leaving 12 bases between them. The CDR3 loop spans 14 amino acids. The CDR3 DNA reads as TGTGCCAGCAGTTTTGGTTCGTCCCACTACGAGCAGTACTTC. Translating gives CASSFGSSHYEQYF.

At least ten counts were recorded for this clonotype. The chain employs TRBV13 and TRBJ2-5, with D hard to call. The CDR3 spans 13 residues. CDR1 is PRHDT, CDR2 FYEKMQ, per germline (reference sequence). The V end lost 1 base, the J end lost 3 bases, and 6 bases lay between the germline ends. This chain's CDR3 is CASSLDWEETQYF. The CDR3 DNA sequence: TGTGCCAGCAGCTTAGATTGGGAAGAGACCCAGTACTTC. The entire variable domain, with the rest obtained from reference TRBV13 and TRBJ2-5, is as follows: AAGVIQSPRHLIKEKRETATLKCYPIPRHDTVYWYQQGPGQDPQFLISFYEKMQSDKGSIPDRFSAQQFSDYHSELNMSSLELGDSALYFCASSLDWEETQYFGPGTRLLVL.

The chain carries TRBV3-1 and TRBJ2-5; 8 bases map to TRBD2. After removal of 2 bases from V and 1 base from J, the junction contained 6 bases not matched to a gene. Germline V gene sequence: CDR1 LGHDT, CDR2 YNNKEL (reference sequence). This CDR3 region has 16 residues. CDR3 amino acids: CASSQIGAGGQETQYF. CDR3 nucleotides: TGTGCCAGCAGCCAAATCGGCGCGGGGGGCCAAGAGACCCAGTACTTC.

The rearrangement links TRBV7-9 to TRBJ1-1; TRBD1 might be the D (5 bases). The length of the CDR3 is 12 residues. Per germline, CDR1 SEHNR and CDR2 FQNEAQ (reference sequence). V shed 5 bases and J shed 4 bases, with 8 bases lying between them. This chain's CDR3 is CASSQRGTEAFF. In DNA form, the CDR3 reads TGTGCCAGCAGCCAGAGGGGCACTGAAGCTTTCTTT.

Turning to this clonotype: At one of its ends the junction is not consistent with the germline gene, which may arise from a read error. The chain carries TRBV15 and TRBJ2-2; D is ambiguous. Germline loops: CDR1 LNHNV, CDR2 YYDKDF (reference sequence). The CDR3 is 14 residues long. The CDR3 spells CAISFSLLCWELFF. In nucleotides, the CDR3 is TGTGCCATCAGCTTCTCGCTGCTCTGCTGGGAGCTGTTTTTT.

This chain links TRBV27 with TRBJ2-2; 10 nucleotides line up with TRBD2. V dropped 6 bases and J dropped 7; count of bases not matched to a gene: 17. Germline CDR1 MNHEY, CDR2 SMNVEV (reference sequence). This CDR3 has 18 residues. The CDR3 is CASSYLPGERGGFGELFF. In DNA form, the CDR3 reads TGTGCCAGCAGCTACTTGCCTGGCGAGCGGGGGGGCTTCGGGGAGCTGTTTTTT.

This clonotype was observed a few times. This rearrangement joins TRBV3-1 to TRBJ2-6; the D is unclear. Trimming left V 0 bases short and J 6 bases short, with 24 bases between. Germline V gene sequence: CDR1 LGHDT, CDR2 YNNKEL (reference sequence). The CDR3 spans 20 residues. The CDR3 loop reads CASSQDVLSAPLIMANVLTF. The CDR3 nucleotides are TGTGCCAGCAGCCAAGATGTTTTATCAGCACCGCTCATCATGGCCAACGTCCTGACTTTC.

This clonotype showed up just a few times. This chain uses TRBV12-3 or TRBV12-4 with TRBJ2-5, with TRBD2 matching over 16 bases. The J segment lost 5 bases and the V segment lost 6 bases, leaving 9 bases of the junction unmatched. CDR3 length: 17 amino acids. The DNA for the CDR3 is TGTGCCAGCAGACGCGGGACTAGCGGGGGGGCGTACGAGACCCAGTACTTC. As protein: CASRRGTSGGAYETQYF.

To note about this clonotype: One junction end does not reproduce the germline sequence, and a read error may be involved. The chain uses TRBV12-3 or TRBV12-4 and TRBJ2-3; unclear D gene. The CDR3 has 11 amino acids. CDR3 in amino acids: CPSSFTDTQYF. The DNA of the CDR3 is TGTCCCAGCAGTTTTACAGATACGCAGTATTTT.

This chain connects TRBV6-6 to TRBJ1-4, with D unclear. V lost 1 base and J lost 8, with 2 bases in between. Germline CDR1 MNHNY, CDR2 SVGAGI (reference sequence). The CDR3 has 11 residues. The CDR3 protein is CASSYYEKLFF. The CDR3 nucleotides read TGTGCCAGCAGTTACTACGAAAAACTGTTTTTT.

This clonotype was counted a few times. The chain carries TRBV5-1 and TRBJ1-4; 7 positions agree with TRBD1. CDR1 and CDR2 from the germline V gene are SGHRS and YFSETQ. CDR3 length equals 16 residues. J lost 4 bases, V lost 5 bases, and 11 bases had no gene match. Written as DNA, the CDR3 is TGCGCCAGCAGTATGGACTCGGGACAGTATAATGAAAAACTGTTTTTT. Translation gives CASSMDSGQYNEKLFF.

The gene calls are TRBV6-5 and TRBJ2-5; a possible D gene is TRBD2 (6 bases). This CDR3 region has 15 residues. The germline V gene encodes CDR1 MNHEY and CDR2 SVGAGI. Trimming took 3 bases from V and 7 from J, leaving 18 bases between them. The CDR3: CASSYTGGVGRTQYF. In DNA form, the CDR3 reads TGTGCCAGCAGTTATACGGGCGGGGTCGGGCGGACCCAGTACTTC.

This chain uses TRBV2 with TRBJ1-1; D is unclear. V lost 2 bases, J lost 0 bases, and 10 bases lay in between. The CDR3 runs 15 residues. The V gene's germline CDR1 is SNHLY and CDR2 FYNNEI. This chain's CDR3 is CASSEQGSMNTEAFF. CDR3 DNA: TGTGCCAGCAGTGAACAAGGCAGCATGAACACTGAAGCTTTCTTT.

Ten or more counts support this clonotype. The CDR3 DNA follows: TGTGCCAGCAGTTTAGTTGGGGTCAATCAGCCCCAGCATTTT. Protein product: CASSLVGVNQPQHF. This chain uses TRBV12-3 or TRBV12-4 with TRBJ1-5; D gene unclear. V shed 1 base and J shed 3 bases, with 7 bases lying between them. This CDR3 comprises 14 residues.